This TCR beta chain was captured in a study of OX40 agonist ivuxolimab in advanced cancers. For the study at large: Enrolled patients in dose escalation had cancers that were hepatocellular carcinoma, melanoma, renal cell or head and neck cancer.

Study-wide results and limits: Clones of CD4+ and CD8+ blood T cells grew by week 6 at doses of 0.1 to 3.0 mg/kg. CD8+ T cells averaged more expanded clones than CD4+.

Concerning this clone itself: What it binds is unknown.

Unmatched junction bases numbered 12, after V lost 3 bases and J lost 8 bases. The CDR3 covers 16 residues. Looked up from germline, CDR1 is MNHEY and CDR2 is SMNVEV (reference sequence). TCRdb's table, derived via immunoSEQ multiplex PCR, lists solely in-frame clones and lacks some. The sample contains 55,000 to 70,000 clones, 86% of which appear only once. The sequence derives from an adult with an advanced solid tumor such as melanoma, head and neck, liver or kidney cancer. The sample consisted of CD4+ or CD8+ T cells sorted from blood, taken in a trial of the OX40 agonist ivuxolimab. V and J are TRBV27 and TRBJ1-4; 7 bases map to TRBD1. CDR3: CASSFPEGQYREKLFF. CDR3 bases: TGTGCCAGCAGTTTCCCGGAGGGACAGTACCGGGAAAAACTGTTTTTT.